This TCR beta chain was obtained from a study of T cells in Graves' hyperthyroidism and ophthalmopathy. TCR beta CDR3 regions were amplified from RNA. HTBI primers drove first-round RT-PCR of the TCR CDR3. MiXCR, applied by TCRdb to the multiplex PCR reads, yields one record per CDR3 protein. This sample has about 520,000 distinct CDR3 sequences; more than 20% occur once, and the top ten carry about 30%. Graves' hyperthyroidism is called stable when ophthalmopathy does not progress within 18 months. For the diagnoses, clinical symptoms, serum thyroxine and TRAb, thyroid ultrasound and orbital computed tomography were used. CDR1 and CDR2 (germline): MDHEN, SYDVKM. This CDR3 region has 15 residues. Trimming shortened V by 6 bases and J by 0 bases, and 14 bases separated the two germline ends.

The sample taken for sequencing was blood. This clonotype was sampled from a man aged 18-30 years with Graves' hyperthyroidism. V gene TRBV28 combines with J gene TRBJ1-1; no firm D call. The CDR3 reads CASRTSASLNTEAFF. The DNA of the CDR3 is TGTGCCAGCAGAACCTCAGCCAGTTTGAACACTGAAGCTTTCTTT. Full variable domain (outside the CDR3, taken from reference TRBV28 and TRBJ1-1): DVKVTQSSRYLVKRTGEKVFLECVQDMDHENMFWYRQDPGLGLRLIYFSYDVKMKEKGDIPEGYSVSREKKERFSLILESASTNQTSMYLCASRTSASLNTEAFFGQGTRLTVV.